Listed below are T cell receptor beta chains from one sample, sequenced in a study of blood T cell repertoires in COVID-19. The table came from immunoSEQ multiplex PCR; TCRdb's copy has only in-frame clones and leaves some out. This sample carries 120,000 to 150,000 clones, more than 60% of them seen once, and the ten largest clones take around a sixth. Sequenced: peripheral blood. Receptor source: a man aged 45-65 years with acute or convalescent COVID-19. CDR3s include the opening cysteine and the closing phenylalanine or tryptophan. D genes are given only for firm matches. The size of a clone is reported for some rows only, either as once, few or many, or as a class for expanded clones.

length | J | D | size | V | DNA | CDR3
14 | TRBJ1-6 | . | . | TRBV6-5 | TGTGCCAGCAGCTGGACGGGAGAAGATTCACCCCTCCACTTT | CASSWTGEDSPLHF
18 | TRBJ2-7 | . | . | TRBV11-2 | TGTGCCAGCAGCCGCTTTTGGACCGAAGACTACGATCCCTACGAGCAGTACTTC | CASSRFWTEDYDPYEQYF
14 | TRBJ2-2 | . | . | TRBV6-5 | TGTGCCAGCCAGGGGAGGGGAGAGTCCGGGGAGCTGTTTTTT | CASQGRGESGELFF
14 | TRBJ2-7 | . | . | TRBV5-1 | TGCGCCAGCAGCCCCGATGGGCAGCTCTACGAGCAGTACTTC | CASSPDGQLYEQYF
14 | TRBJ2-1 | TRBD2 | . | TRBV5-1 | TGCGCCAGCAGCCGGCGAGCGGGGGAGAATGAGCAGTTCTTC | CASSRRAGENEQFF
13 | TRBJ1-2 | TRBD1 | . | TRBV6-2/TRBV6-3 | TGTGCCAGCAGCGACAGGGGGCTGACTGGCTACACCTTC | CASSDRGLTGYTF
19 | TRBJ2-2 | TRBD2 | once | TRBV18 | TGTGCCAGCTCACCACCGGGACTAGAGGTTGGGGATACGACCGGGGAGCTGTTTTTT | CASSPPGLEVGDTTGELFF
14 | TRBJ2-7 | . | few | TRBV2 | TGTGCCAGCAGTGAAACTTCGAGCTCCTACGAGCAGTACTTC | CASSETSSSYEQYF
13 | TRBJ1-2 | . | . | TRBV4-2 | TGTGCCAGCAGCCAAGACCAGGGGCAAGGCTACACCTTC | CASSQDQGQGYTF
13 | TRBJ1-2 | . | . | TRBV19 | TGTGCCAGTAGTATAGACCGACTCATCGGCTACACCTTC | CASSIDRLIGYTF
14 | TRBJ2-5 | . | . | TRBV9 | TGTGCCAGCAGCGCGGGTGTGTACCAAGAGACCCAGTACTTC | CASSAGVYQETQYF
13 | TRBJ2-3 | . | few | TRBV7-2 | TGTGCCAGCAGCTTAGTATTCACAGATACGCAGTATTTT | CASSLVFTDTQYF
16 | TRBJ1-6 | . | . | TRBV2 | TGTGCCAGCAGTGATATATTCAGCTCCTATAATTCACCCCTCCACTTT | CASSDIFSSYNSPLHF
14 | TRBJ2-5 | . | . | TRBV5-4 | TGTGCCAGCAGCTTGGTGGGCTACCAAGAGACCCAGTACTTC | CASSLVGYQETQYF
14 | TRBJ1-3 | . | . | TRBV7-9 | TGTGCCAGCAGCGACGGACGGGGAGGAAACACCATATATTTT | CASSDGRGGNTIYF
12 | TRBJ1-1 | . | . | TRBV12-3/TRBV12-4 | TGTGCCAGCAGTTCCCAGGGGTATGAAGCTTTCTTT | CASSSQGYEAFF
13 | TRBJ1-5 | . | . | TRBV10-1 | TGCGCCAGCAGCATCACAGTCGGTCAGCCCCAGCATTTT | CASSITVGQPQHF
13 | TRBJ2-5 | TRBD1 | . | TRBV24-1 | TGTGCTGGGGGACAGGACCATAAAGAGACCCAGTACTTC | CAGGQDHKETQYF
16 | TRBJ1-5 | TRBD1 | . | TRBV19 | TGTGCCAGTAGTACACAAGGACAGGTTCTCAATCAGCCCCAGCATTTT | CASSTQGQVLNQPQHF
14 | TRBJ1-6 | TRBD1 | once | TRBV6-6 | TGTGCCAGCAGTTCAGGGGGCGATAATTCACCCCTCCACTTT | CASSSGGDNSPLHF
13 | TRBJ2-1 | TRBD2 | . | TRBV5-1 | TGCGCCAGCAGCTTTGCGGGGGGGAATGAGCAGTTCTTC | CASSFAGGNEQFF
17 | TRBJ2-3 | TRBD2 | . | TRBV3-1/TRBV3-2 | TGTGCCAGCAGCCAAGAAGGAGTAGCGGGGGTCACAGATACGCAGTATTTT | CASSQEGVAGVTDTQYF
14 | TRBJ1-1 | . | . | TRBV28 | TGTGCCAGCAGCCTATATCAGGGAAGCACTGAAGCTTTCTTT | CASSLYQGSTEAFF
13 | TRBJ1-4 | . | once | TRBV20-1 | TGCAGTGCTAGTAAACAGGGTGGTGAAAAACTGTTTTTT | CSASKQGGEKLFF
16 | TRBJ2-2 | . | . | TRBV5-4 | TGTGCCAGCAGCCTTGGGGGGACCAAGAACACCGGGGAGCTGTTTTTT | CASSLGGTKNTGELFF
18 | TRBJ1-6 | TRBD1 | . | TRBV28 | TGTGCCAGCAGTCCAAGCCATATCTGGACAGGGCTCTCCTCACCCCTCCACTTT | CASSPSHIWTGLSSPLHF
13 | TRBJ1-1 | . | . | TRBV29-1 | TGCAGCGTCGTTGGGGGGGGCAACACTGAAGCTTTCTTT | CSVVGGGNTEAFF